This is a list of T cell receptor beta chains from one sample in a study of blood T cell repertoires in COVID-19. The protocol was immunoSEQ multiplex PCR, while the TCRdb copy is restricted to in-frame clones and leaves out a portion. This sample has about 170,000 clones; around four fifths occur once, and the top ten carry 15% to 20%. Sequenced sample: peripheral blood. These receptors all come from a woman aged 70-85 years who had recovered from COVID-19. Both conserved end residues are part of each CDR3. The order of the fields is J gene, V gene, CDR3 protein.

TRBJ2-3 | TRBV7-9 | CASSPASGDLQRRRRGYF
TRBJ2-1 | TRBV5-1 | CASSPSPSGGFSYNEQFF
TRBJ1-4 | TRBV24-1 | CATEDRAGEKLFF
TRBJ1-2 | TRBV5-1 | CASSPPGQGGYGYTF
TRBJ2-5 | TRBV5-6 | CASALRETQYF
TRBJ2-3 | TRBV18 | CASSLDSGDTQYF
TRBJ2-2 | TRBV28 | CASPPSRWAVSGELFF
TRBJ1-1 | TRBV15 | CATSPREGAEAFF
TRBJ2-1 | TRBV9 | CASSVVPSGRQFF
TRBJ2-3 | TRBV6-5 | CASNPVGASTDTQYF
TRBJ2-1 | TRBV4-3 | CASSQDGRHEQFF
TRBJ1-1 | TRBV27 | CASSPESQMNTEAFF
TRBJ1-1 | TRBV2 | CASNPVVGANMNTEAFF
TRBJ2-5 | TRBV4-1 | CASSHPSETQYF
TRBJ2-6 | TRBV28 | CASNRGSGANVLTF